This T cell receptor beta chain derives from a study of cytomegalovirus exposure and HLA in healthy donors. Turning to this clone: No antigen is known for it.

Germline V CDR1 and CDR2: SGHRS, YFSETQ. V lost 5 bases to trimming and J lost 7 bases; unmatched junction nucleotides: 7. This CDR3 is 14 amino acids long. Both 60 Vbeta primers and 13 Jbeta primers went into the PCR. Profiling relied on immunoSEQ multiplex PCR, and the TCRdb table lists in-frame clones only, not all of them. This sample carries roughly 62,000 clones, with more than 2% going to the ten biggest clones. General study results and limits: Near-uniform donor sequencing depth was presumed by presence/absence analyses. The classifier reportedly diagnosed cytomegalovirus status with high specificity and sensitivity.

The TCR was taken from a woman under 30 in good health and CMV-seronegative. V is TRBV5-1 and J is TRBJ1-4; TRBD1 agrees at 8 bases. The sequenced material came from PBMCs. In DNA form, the CDR3 reads TGCGCCAGCAGTGGCGACAGGGGAAGTGAAAAACTGTTTTTT. Translating it yields CASSGDRGSEKLFF.